Presented here are 12 T cell receptor beta chains from one specimen sequenced in a study of a mutant IDH1 vaccine in newly diagnosed glioma. Profiled with immunoSEQ multiplex PCR; TCRdb holds only in-frame clones, not every one. In the table there are 80,000 to 100,000 clones, over 70% of which are singletons. Time point denoted: baseline, week 1 (first vaccination visit). Treatment given: pre-vaccination baseline after standard-of-care therapy. Material: PBMCs, obtained from a glioma patient treated with radiotherapy, temozolomide or both. These receptors came from a man aged 35-49 years with glioma. Some clones in this sample may be carry-over from other donors' samples.

V usage is TRBV5-6 and J usage is TRBJ2-3; D remains unclear. Germline V lookup: CDR1 SGHDT, CDR2 YYEEEE. The CDR3 is 13 residues long. V lost 4 bases and J lost 6, with 12 bases in between. This CDR3 is CASSQESSDTQYF. CDR3 in DNA: TGTGCCAGCAGCCAGGAGTCGTCTGATACGCAGTATTTT. The variable domain in full, completed from reference TRBV5-6 and TRBJ2-3, reads DAGVTQSPTHLIKTRGQQVTLRCSPKSGHDTVSWYQQALGQGPQFIFQYYEEEERQRGNFPDRFSGHQFPNYSSELNVNALLLGDSALYLCASSQESSDTQYFGPGTRLTVL.

V is TRBV4-1 and J is TRBJ2-3; no clear D gene. The germline V gene encodes CDR1 MGHRA and CDR2 YSYEKL. V was pared by 1 base and J by 4 bases, with 15 bases between. The length of the CDR3 is 16 residues. CDR3 region: CASSQVSLGSADTQYF. For the CDR3, the DNA is TGCGCCAGCAGCCAAGTCAGCCTGGGCAGCGCAGATACGCAGTATTTT.

V and J are TRBV19 and TRBJ2-3; D unresolved. The CDR3 spans 13 residues. The germline V gene encodes CDR1 LNHDA and CDR2 SQIVND (reference sequence). V lost 4 bases and J lost 8, with 13 bases in between. The CDR3 protein is CASSTPLRTTQYF. The CDR3 nucleotides are TGTGCCAGTAGTACCCCACTCCGCACTACGCAGTATTTT.

The V and J genes are TRBV14 and TRBJ2-7; D possibly uses TRBD1 or TRBD2 (6 bases each). The V gene lost 4 bases and the J gene lost 3 bases, with 16 bases spanning the gap. This CDR3 region has 15 residues. Germline V gene data show CDR1 as SGHDN and CDR2 as FVKESK. The CDR3 coding sequence is TGTGCCAGCAGCCCAGTAGGGGGAGGAGGCTACGAGCAGTACTTC. It is translated as CASSPVGGGGYEQYF.

The chain joins TRBV7-8 to TRBJ1-6; D not resolved. Germline CDR1 SGHVS, CDR2 FQNEAQ. The V gene lost 0 bases and the J gene lost 10 bases, with 10 bases spanning the gap. CDR3 size: 14 residues. CDR3 sequence (DNA): TGTGCCAGCAGCTTAGCGGGTGGGAGCTCACCCCTCCACTTT. Protein product: CASSLAGGSSPLHF.

In its sample, this clone was seen a few times. The CDR3 coding sequence is TGTGCCAGTAGGTCTCGGGAGCAACTATATGAAGCTTTCTTT. Protein: CASRSREQLYEAFF. The genes are TRBV19 and TRBJ1-1; no firm D call. CDR1 is LNHDA, CDR2 SQIVND, per germline (reference sequence). The CDR3 consists of 14 residues. Trimming cost V 6 bases and J 7 bases, with 18 bases left between them.

The chain has TRBV19 and TRBJ1-5; the D is unclear. The CDR3 consists of 14 residues. V was cut by 1 base and J by 3 bases, with 7 bases left in between. Per germline, CDR1 LNHDA and CDR2 SQIVND (reference sequence). The CDR3 is CASSIGHDNQPQHF. The CDR3 DNA follows: TGTGCCAGTAGTATAGGGCACGACAATCAGCCCCAGCATTTT. Together with reference TRBV19 and TRBJ1-5, the CDR3 gives the full variable domain: DGGITQSPKYLFRKEGQNVTLSCEQNLNHDAMYWYRQDPGQGLRLIYYSQIVNDFQKGDIAEGYSVSREKKESFPLTVTSAQKNPTAFYLCASSIGHDNQPQHFGDGTRLSIL.

CDR3 sequence (DNA): TGTGCCATCAGTGGACAGTCCTACAATGAGCAGTTCTTC. Residues: CAISGQSYNEQFF. J is TRBJ2-1 and V is TRBV10-3, with D possibly TRBD1 on 5 matching bases. Germline-derived CDR1 and CDR2 are ENHRY and SYGVKD. The CDR3 totals 13 residues. The ends were cut back, 4 bases at V and 1 base at J, with 5 bases in the middle.

The chain links TRBV30 to TRBJ2-7, with 9 bases matching TRBD2. This CDR3 region has 15 residues. Germline V gives CDR1 GTSNPN, CDR2 SVGIG (reference sequence). V lost 0 bases, J lost 5 bases, and 8 bases stayed unmatched. The CDR3 here is CAWSVFSGGKNEQYF. CDR3 DNA: TGTGCCTGGAGTGTATTCAGCGGGGGGAAAAACGAGCAGTACTTC.

This clone occurred a few times. This sequence joins TRBV10-1 and TRBJ2-2; 7 nucleotides match TRBD1. Germline assignment: CDR1 WNHNN and CDR2 SYGVQD (reference sequence). CDR3 length: 15 residues. Germline trimming cut 2 bases from V and 4 bases from J; bases unmatched to any gene: 4. CDR3 protein: CASSETGAGTGELFF. The CDR3 DNA is TGCGCCAGCAGTGAGACAGGGGCGGGCACCGGGGAGCTGTTTTTT.

The genes are TRBV4-1 and TRBJ1-5; D is ambiguous. The CDR3 is 14 amino acids. V dropped 4 bases and J dropped 7 bases, with 14 bases sitting between them. Germline loops: CDR1 MGHRA, CDR2 YSYEKL. The CDR3 spells CASSPGSGYQPQHF. CDR3 DNA sequence: TGCGCCAGCAGCCCGGGGAGCGGGTACCAGCCCCAGCATTTT.

This chain uses TRBV12-5 with TRBJ1-6; unclear D gene. The CDR3 totals 13 residues. Germline CDR1 LGHNT, CDR2 FRNRAP. Trimming took off 1 base at V and 5 bases at J, with 3 bases between the two ends. CDR3 sequence: CASGLANNSPLHF. The DNA of the CDR3 is TGTGCTAGTGGTTTGGCTAATAATTCACCCCTCCACTTT.